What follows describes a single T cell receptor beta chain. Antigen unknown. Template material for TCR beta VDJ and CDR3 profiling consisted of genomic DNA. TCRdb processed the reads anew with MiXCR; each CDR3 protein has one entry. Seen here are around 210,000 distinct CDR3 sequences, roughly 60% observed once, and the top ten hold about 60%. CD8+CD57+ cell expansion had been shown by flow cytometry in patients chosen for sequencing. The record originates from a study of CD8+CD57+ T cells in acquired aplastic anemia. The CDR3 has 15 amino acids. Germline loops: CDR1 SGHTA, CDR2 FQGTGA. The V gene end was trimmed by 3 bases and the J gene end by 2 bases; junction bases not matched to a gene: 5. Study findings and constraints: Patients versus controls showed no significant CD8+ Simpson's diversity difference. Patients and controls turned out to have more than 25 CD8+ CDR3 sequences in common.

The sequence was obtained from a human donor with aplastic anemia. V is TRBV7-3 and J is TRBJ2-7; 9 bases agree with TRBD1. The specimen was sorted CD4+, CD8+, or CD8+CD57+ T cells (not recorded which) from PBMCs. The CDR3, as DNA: TGTGCCAGCAGCTTGGGACAGGGAAACACCTACGAGCAGTACTTC. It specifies CASSLGQGNTYEQYF.